A selection of T cell receptor beta chains follows, all from one sample in a study of shared clonotypes between healthy human individuals. The repertoire was sequenced with immunoSEQ multiplex PCR; TCRdb's copy has only in-frame clones and lacks some. Of roughly 1,500,000 clones detected, roughly 98% appear once; the ten largest clones hold less than 0.55%. The sample taken for sequencing was naive CD4+ T cells sorted from blood. Receptors originate from a man aged 30-40 years in good health. Each CDR3 is given with its conserved first and last residue. Each record gives: J gene, V gene, clone size, D gene, CDR3 protein, CDR3 DNA. A D gene is named only where the DNA matches it firmly. The size field is filled for only some rows; it gives once, few, many or a size class.

>TRBJ1-5|TRBV6-1|once|NA
CASSAILHVSPQHF
TGTGCCAGCAGTGCCATCCTGCATGTCTCTCCCCAGCATTTT
>TRBJ2-3|TRBV28|once|TRBD1
CASKDRGPTDTQYF
TGTGCCAGCAAAGACAGGGGCCCCACAGATACGCAGTATTTT
>TRBJ1-5|TRBV28|NA|TRBD1
CASSQPGQGHQPQHF
TGTGCCAGCAGTCAACCGGGACAGGGACATCAGCCCCAGCATTTT
>TRBJ2-7|TRBV15|NA|TRBD1
CATSRDRVGEQYF
TGTGCCACCAGCAGGGACAGGGTCGGTGAGCAGTACTTC
>TRBJ2-5|TRBV9|NA|NA
CASSVLPQETQYF
TGTGCCAGCAGCGTCCTCCCTCAAGAGACCCAGTACTTC
>TRBJ1-1|TRBV29-1|NA|NA
CSVKVGGKRNTEAFF
TGCAGCGTCAAGGTCGGGGGAAAACGGAACACTGAAGCTTTCTTT
>TRBJ2-7|TRBV14|once|TRBD2
CASSQDMTSPRRYEQYF
TGTGCCAGCAGCCAAGATATGACTAGCCCCCGGCGATACGAGCAGTACTTC
>TRBJ2-7|TRBV28|NA|NA
CASSLAGLSYEQYF
TGTGCCAGCAGTTTAGCGGGCCTCTCCTACGAGCAGTACTTC
>TRBJ2-3|TRBV5-1|NA|NA
CASSLAQSASTDTQYF
TGCGCCAGCAGCTTGGCACAGAGCGCTAGCACAGATACGCAGTATTTT
>TRBJ2-6|TRBV6-1|NA|TRBD1
CASSESVRGLMLGANVLTF
TGTGCCAGCAGTGAAAGCGTGAGGGGGCTAATGCTTGGGGCCAACGTCCTGACTTTC
>TRBJ1-3|TRBV7-9|NA|NA
CASSLMATSGNTIYF
TGTGCCAGCAGCTTAATGGCGACTTCTGGAAACACCATATATTTT
>TRBJ1-1|TRBV6-6|NA|NA
CASSIDVGNTEAFF
TGTGCCAGCAGTATCGACGTGGGGAACACTGAAGCTTTCTTT
>TRBJ1-5|TRBV2|NA|NA
CASSEAIGSNQPQHF
TGTGCCAGCAGTGAAGCGATAGGGTCCAATCAGCCCCAGCATTTT
>TRBJ2-7|TRBV9|NA|TRBD1
CASSRAGGVTPSYEQYF
TGTGCCAGCAGCCGGGCAGGGGGCGTTACCCCCTCCTACGAGCAGTACTTC
>TRBJ2-1|TRBV12-5|NA|TRBD2
CASGFRTSGSSYNEQFF
TGTGCTAGTGGTTTCCGGACTAGCGGGAGCTCCTACAATGAGCAGTTCTTC